This TCR beta chain originates from a study of T cells in Graves' hyperthyroidism and ophthalmopathy. About the research overall: Peripheral blood collection took place at initial diagnosis, before any treatment.

V lost 7 bases and J lost 4, with 20 bases in between. This CDR3 comprises 16 residues. Per the germline V gene, CDR1 is SEHNR and CDR2 is FQNEAQ (reference sequence). This clonotype occurred many times. The TCR beta CDR3 regions underwent amplification using RNA transcripts as the source. During a first-round RT-PCR of the TCR CDR3, the HTBI primer set was used. In TCRdb, the multiplex PCR reads were re-called with MiXCR into one record per CDR3 protein. Here the sample spans hundreds of thousands of distinct CDR3 sequences, approximately 19% being singletons. This receptor was taken from a woman aged 45-60 years with Graves' hyperthyroidism that later progressed to Graves' ophthalmopathy. The sequencing input was blood. The chain is built from TRBV7-9 and TRBJ2-1; D not certain. The chain's CDR3 is CASIQSAALGYNEQFF. As DNA, the CDR3 is TGTGCCAGCATTCAGTCGGCAGCACTCGGGTACAATGAGCAGTTCTTC.